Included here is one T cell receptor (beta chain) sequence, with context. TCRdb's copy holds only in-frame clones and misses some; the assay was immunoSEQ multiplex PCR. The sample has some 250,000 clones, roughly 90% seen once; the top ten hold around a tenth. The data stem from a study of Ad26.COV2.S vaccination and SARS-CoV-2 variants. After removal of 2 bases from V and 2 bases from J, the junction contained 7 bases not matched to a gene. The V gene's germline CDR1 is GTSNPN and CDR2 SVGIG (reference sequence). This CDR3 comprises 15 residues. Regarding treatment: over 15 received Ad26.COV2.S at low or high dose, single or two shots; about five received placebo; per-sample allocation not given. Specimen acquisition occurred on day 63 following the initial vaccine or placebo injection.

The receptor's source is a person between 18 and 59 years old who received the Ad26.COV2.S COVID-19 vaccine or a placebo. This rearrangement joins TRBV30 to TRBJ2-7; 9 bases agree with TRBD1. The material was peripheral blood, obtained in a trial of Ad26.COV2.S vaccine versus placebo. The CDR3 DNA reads TGTGCCTGGAGTATAGGGACAGGGATACCCTACGAGCAGTACTTC. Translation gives CAWSIGTGIPYEQYF. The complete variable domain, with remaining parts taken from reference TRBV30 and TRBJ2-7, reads SQTIHQWPATLVQPVGSPLSLECTVEGTSNPNLYWYRQAAGRGLQLLFYSVGIGQISSEVPQNLSASRPQDRQFILSSKKLLLSDSGFYLCAWSIGTGIPYEQYFGPGTRLTVT.